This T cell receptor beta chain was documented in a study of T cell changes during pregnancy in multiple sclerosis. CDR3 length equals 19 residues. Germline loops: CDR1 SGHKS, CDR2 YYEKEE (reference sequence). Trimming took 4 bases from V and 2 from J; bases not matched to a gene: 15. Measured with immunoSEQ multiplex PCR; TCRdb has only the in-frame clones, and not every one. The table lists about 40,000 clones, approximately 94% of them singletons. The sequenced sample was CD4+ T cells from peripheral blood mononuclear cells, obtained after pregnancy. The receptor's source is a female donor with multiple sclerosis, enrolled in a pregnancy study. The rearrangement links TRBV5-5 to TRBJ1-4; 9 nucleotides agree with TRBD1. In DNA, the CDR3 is TGTGCCAGCAGCCCAGGGACAGGGAACCCCCACGTGACTAATGAAAAACTGTTTTTT. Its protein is CASSPGTGNPHVTNEKLFF.